This paragraph covers one T cell receptor beta chain sequence. V trimming: 4 bases; J trimming: 3 bases; junction bases outside the gene matches: 4. The germline gives CDR1 ENHRY, CDR2 SYGVKD. The CDR3 is made up of 14 amino acids. The data were taken from a study of blood T cell repertoires in COVID-19. Overall study context: Samples taken during acute and convalescent COVID-19 were collected in the United States, Italy and Spain.

Per the original data handling: Amplification of reference gene primers provided the estimated nucleated cell counts. The table came from immunoSEQ multiplex PCR; TCRdb's copy has only in-frame clones and leaves some out. V and J calls and clone size follow that table, whereas D and trimming were derived from the DNA. Counted here are about 46,000 clones, about nine tenths occurring once; the ten biggest clones make up approximately 15%. This TCR derives from a human donor in a cohort sampled during active COVID-19. The sequenced material came from peripheral blood. This sequence joins TRBV10-3 and TRBJ1-1; 8 nucleotides match TRBD1. The DNA for the CDR3 is TGTGCCATCAGTGTGATACAGGGGGACACTGAAGCTTTCTTT. Translated: CAISVIQGDTEAFF.